This T cell receptor beta chain was obtained from a study of response to subunit inactivated influenza vaccine. Points on this clonotype: Its antigen is as yet unknown. This may come from a read error, since a much larger clone is one base off.

TCRdb fed the RT-PCR reads into MiXCR, producing one record per CDR3 protein. This table holds about 700,000 distinct CDR3 sequences, approximately 14% found once. The V gene lost 7 bases and the J gene lost 6 bases, with 14 bases spanning the gap. The V gene's germline CDR1 is SGHRS and CDR2 YFSETQ. This CDR3 spans 13 amino acids. Points from the study as a whole: Seasonal influenza vaccination, on each occasion, was suggested by the authors to recruit few new T cells.

The chain employs TRBV5-1 and TRBJ2-1; no definite D call. This receptor was identified in a middle-aged man who received an inactivated influenza vaccine. The input for sequencing was PBMCs from blood, taken roughly 15 days before vaccination. The CDR3 nucleotides read TGCGCCAGCCACAACGAGGTTCGCAATGAGCAGTTCTTC. Encoded protein: CASHNEVRNEQFF.